Each of the 14 T cell receptor beta chains below was sequenced from the same sample in a study of blood T cells in healthy people across ages. Sample-barcoded 5' priming and a J-beta primer mix drove a second PCR of about 6 to 12 cycles. TCRdb redid the calling of the 5' RACE reads with MiXCR, one entry per CDR3 protein. The table shows approximately 780,000 distinct CDR3 sequences, with roughly 24% occurring only once. A further study also used this sample, focusing on T cells of mothers and their children.

The sequenced sample was blood. These receptors were collected from a boy aged 5-17 years in good health.

A word on this clonotype: The CDR3 does not end in the conserved phenylalanine or tryptophan, so this is likely a read error. The chain has TRBV12-3 or TRBV12-4 and TRBJ2-1; 15 bases align to TRBD2. The J call may be incorrect, as the DNA end agrees better with TRBJ2-5. The CDR3 spans 16 residues. CDR3 DNA sequence: TGTGCCAGCAGCCCGGGGACTAGCGGGGGGAGAAAGACCCAGTACTCC. This gives the protein CASSPGTSGGRKTQYS.

This clonotype was detected only a few times. The chain's CDR3 is CASSSRGLVTQYF. The DNA for the CDR3 is TGTGCCAGCAGCTCCCGAGGCTTAGTGACCCAGTACTTC. The chain recombines TRBV7-2 with TRBJ2-5; D is undetermined. The CDR3 is made up of 13 amino acids. Germline assignment: CDR1 SGHTA and CDR2 FQGNSA. Between the trimmed V and J ends, which lost 4 bases and 7 bases, there was a span of 13 bases.

This clonotype was observed at least ten times. V and J are TRBV20-1 and TRBJ1-2; possibly TRBD1 for D (6 bases). The CDR3 has 12 amino acids. V was pared by 6 bases and J by 4 bases, with 12 bases between. Germline CDR1 DFQATT, CDR2 SNEGSKA (reference sequence). CDR3 nucleotide sequence: TGCAGTGCAAAGGGGGGTCCCTATGGCTACACCTTC. Translation: CSAKGGPYGYTF.

This clonotype came up a few times. The chain has TRBV28 and TRBJ1-4, with D possibly being TRBD1 (5 bases). Per the germline V gene, CDR1 is MDHEN and CDR2 is SYDVKM. The CDR3 is made up of 15 amino acids. The V end was cut by 4 bases, the J end by 4 bases, with 13 bases between. This CDR3 reads CASSWGRAVNEKLFF. The CDR3 coding sequence is TGTGCCAGCAGTTGGGGCAGGGCGGTTAATGAAAAACTGTTTTTT.

This chain connects TRBV14 to TRBJ2-1; perhaps D is TRBD1 or TRBD2 (6 bases each). CDR1 is SGHDN, CDR2 FVKESK, per germline. V shed 4 bases and J shed 2 bases, with 15 bases lying between them. The CDR3 contains 16 residues. Here the CDR3 reads CASSPRGGTTYNEQFF. CDR3 nucleotides: TGTGCCAGCAGCCCCAGGGGAGGAACCACCTACAATGAGCAGTTCTTC.

The chain carries TRBV2 and TRBJ1-2; TRBD1 matches at 11 bases. The trim removed 7 bases at V and 6 bases at J, leaving 7 bases unmatched. The CDR3 runs 14 residues. Looked up from germline, CDR1 is SNHLY and CDR2 is FYNNEI. The CDR3 nucleotides read TGTGCCAGCACCGGACAGGGGGCGGCGAATGGCTACACCTTC. Its translation: CASTGQGAANGYTF.

The rearrangement uses TRBV6-6 and TRBJ2-1; 8 positions agree with TRBD1. Gene TRBJ2-7 matches the end of the DNA better, so the J call may be wrong. The CDR3 contains 14 residues. CDR1 and CDR2 (germline): MNHNY, SVGAGI (reference sequence). CDR3 nucleotide sequence: TGTGCCAGCAGAAGAGGACAGGGTACCTACGAGCAGTACGTC. This gives the protein CASRRGQGTYEQYV.

A remark on this clonotype: It may be a read error: a sequence one base away is much more abundant. V usage is TRBV25-1 and J usage is TRBJ2-7; D is possibly TRBD1 or TRBD2 (5 bases each). In germline, CDR1 is MGHDK, CDR2 SYGVNS. The V gene lost 6 bases and the J gene lost 6 bases, with 12 bases spanning the gap. The CDR3 spans 12 residues. CDR3 DNA: TGTGCCAGCAGGGGACGTAGTGGCGAGCAGTACTTC. Translated, it gives CASRGRSGEQYF.

The chain has TRBV3-1 and TRBJ1-3; D is ambiguous. Germline V lookup: CDR1 LGHDT, CDR2 YNNKEL (reference sequence). Trimming shortened V by 5 bases and J by 4 bases, and 15 bases separated the two germline ends. CDR3 length: 15 residues. In DNA, the CDR3 is TGTGCCAGCAGCTGGAGTGGAGGGTCAGGAAACACCATATATTTT. Amino acids: CASSWSGGSGNTIYF.

This clonotype has just a few counts. V and J are TRBV9 and TRBJ2-5; D gene ambiguous. The germline CDR1 and CDR2 sequences are SGDLS and YYNGEE. V lost 2 bases and J 1 base, leaving 6 bases between the germline ends. CDR3 length: 13 amino acids. CDR3 protein: CASSVATQETQYF. CDR3 sequence (DNA): TGTGCCAGCAGCGTGGCTACCCAAGAGACCCAGTACTTC.

This clonotype was seen a single time. The CDR3 does not close with the conserved phenylalanine or tryptophan, likely indicating a read error. The V gene is TRBV3-1, the J gene TRBJ2-5; 7 bases agree with TRBD2. Unmatched junction bases numbered 3, after V lost 2 bases and J lost 0 bases. The germline gives CDR1 LGHDT, CDR2 YNNKEL (reference sequence). The CDR3 contains 15 residues. The CDR3, as DNA: TGTGCCAGCAGCCAAAAGGGACTAAACCAAGAGACCCAGTACTCC. Residues: CASSQKGLNQETQYS.

This clonotype has at least ten counts. As DNA, the CDR3 is TGTGCCAGCAGCCCAGCGGGACAGGGCTCAGATACGCAGTATTTT. Translation: CASSPAGQGSDTQYF. The chain couples TRBV27 to TRBJ2-3, with 9 bases identical to TRBD1. The CDR3 spans 15 residues. The germline V gene has CDR1 MNHEY and CDR2 SMNVEV (reference sequence). After removal of 6 bases from V and 4 bases from J, the junction contained 8 bases not matched to a gene.

The rearrangement uses TRBV4-2 and TRBJ1-2; no reliable D call. Trimming left V 3 bases short and J 10 bases short, with 12 bases between. The CDR3 runs 12 residues. Per the germline V gene, CDR1 is LGHNA and CDR2 is YNFKEQ. The CDR3 here is CASSHNRVIYTF. CDR3 DNA sequence: TGTGCCAGCAGCCATAACCGGGTCATCTACACCTTC.

This rearrangement joins TRBV6-2 or TRBV6-3 to TRBJ2-7; D is perhaps TRBD1 (5 bases). CDR3 length: 14 amino acids. Germline assignment: CDR1 MNHEY and CDR2 SVGEGT. The ends were cut back, 6 bases at V and 4 bases at J, with 16 bases in the middle. The CDR3 region is CASRQITDTYEQYF. As DNA, the CDR3 is TGTGCCAGCAGGCAGATTACGGACACTTACGAGCAGTACTTC.